This T cell receptor beta chain was identified during a study of shared T cell receptors in the human thymus. The repertoire was sequenced with immunoSEQ multiplex PCR; TCRdb's copy has only in-frame clones and lacks some. The sample carries hundreds of thousands of clones, around 87% recorded once. Trimming removed 7 bases from V and 2 bases from J; junction bases left unmatched: 12. Germline CDR1 is SNHLY and CDR2 is FYNNEI. This CDR3 contains 17 residues. The data also belong to a second study, concerning human thymus T cells. From that study: Corrective heart surgery yielded resections, and these provided the thymus tissue.

The gene calls are TRBV2 and TRBJ2-3, with 10 positions matching TRBD2. Material: thymocytes. This clonotype was obtained from a boy under two years old with a congenital heart defect. Here the CDR3 reads CASKTPRTSGNTDTQYF. CDR3 sequence (DNA): TGTGCCAGCAAAACCCCCCGGACTAGCGGAAACACAGATACGCAGTATTTT.